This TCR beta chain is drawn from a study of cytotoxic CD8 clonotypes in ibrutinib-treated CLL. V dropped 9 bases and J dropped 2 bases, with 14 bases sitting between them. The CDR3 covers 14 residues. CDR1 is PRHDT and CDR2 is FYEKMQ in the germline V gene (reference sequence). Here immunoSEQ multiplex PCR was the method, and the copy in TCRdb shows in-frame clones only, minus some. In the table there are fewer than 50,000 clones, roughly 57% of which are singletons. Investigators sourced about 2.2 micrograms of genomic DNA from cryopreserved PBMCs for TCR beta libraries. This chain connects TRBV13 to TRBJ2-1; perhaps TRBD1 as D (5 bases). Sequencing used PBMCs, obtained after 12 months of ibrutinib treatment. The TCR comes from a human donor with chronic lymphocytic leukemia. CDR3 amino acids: CASVVDTTYNEQFF. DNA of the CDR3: TGTGCCAGTGTGGTGGACACCACCTACAATGAGCAGTTCTTC.